This is a list of T cell receptor beta chains from one sample in a study of PD-L1 blockade in urothelial cancer. Some clones are missing from TCRdb's copy, which holds only in-frame ones; the method was immunoSEQ multiplex PCR. There are fewer than 85,000 clones in the sample; 88% occur only once, and approximately 10% lies in the top ten. Sample: PBMCs, taken around atezolizumab (anti-PD-L1) treatment. The receptors come from a man aged 60 to 69 with urothelial cancer. CDR3s include the opening cysteine and the closing phenylalanine or tryptophan. A D gene is named only where the DNA matches it firmly. Size values are once, few and many counts, or a class for expanded clones, and some rows have none.

TGTGCCAGCAGCAGCATCCCCGAACAGGGGATGGACGAGCAGTACTTC	CASSSIPEQGMDEQYF	TRBJ2-7	.	.	TRBV21-1
TGTGCCAGCAGTTTATGGGGGGCAGGAAGAAACACTGAAGCTTTCTTT	CASSLWGAGRNTEAFF	TRBJ1-1	.	.	TRBV28
TGCGCCAGCAGCTTGAGGCTAGCTACAGATACGCAGTATTTT	CASSLRLATDTQYF	TRBJ2-3	once	.	TRBV5-1
TGTGCCAGCAGCTTCCAGGGGGCGCGACGAGAGACCCAGTACTTC	CASSFQGARRETQYF	TRBJ2-5	.	TRBD1	TRBV7-2
TGCAGCGTTGGAGGGCAGAACACTGAAGCTTTCTTT	CSVGGQNTEAFF	TRBJ1-1	.	.	TRBV29-1
TGTGCCAGCGAGGGACAGTCCTACGAGCAGTACTTC	CASEGQSYEQYF	TRBJ2-7	few	TRBD1	TRBV2
TGCGCCAGCAGCTTACAGGGAGGGGGGGAGACCCAGTACTTC	CASSLQGGGETQYF	TRBJ2-5	.	.	TRBV5-1
TGTGCCAGCAGCCACGCCCCGTCGCGACGGGAGGTTGCAGATACGCAGTATTTT	CASSHAPSRREVADTQYF	TRBJ2-3	.	TRBD2	TRBV4-2
TGTGCCAGCAGTCGACGGCAGGTCTCCCCAAATGAAAAACTGTTTTTT	CASSRRQVSPNEKLFF	TRBJ1-4	once	.	TRBV5-6
TGTGCCACCAGCAGAGATCGAGTGGAGCTCCCCTACGAGCAGTACTTC	CATSRDRVELPYEQYF	TRBJ2-7	.	.	TRBV15
TGTGCCAGCAGCCAAGACCCGGCAGGTACCTACGAGCAGTACTTC	CASSQDPAGTYEQYF	TRBJ2-7	.	.	TRBV4-2
TGTGCCAGCACTCCCAGCCTAGCGGAAATCTACGAGCAGTACTTC	CASTPSLAEIYEQYF	TRBJ2-7	.	TRBD2	TRBV6-5
TGTGCCAGCAGCCTGACTAGCGGGAATGCCGGGGAGCTGTTTTTT	CASSLTSGNAGELFF	TRBJ2-2	.	TRBD2	TRBV7-3
TGTGCCTTCTCCGTAACCTATAGCACCTACGAGCAGTACTTC	CAFSVTYSTYEQYF	TRBJ2-7	.	.	TRBV30
TGTGCCACCACTCCGGGACAAACCTACAATGAGCAGTTCTTC	CATTPGQTYNEQFF	TRBJ2-1	.	.	TRBV19
TGTGCCAGCAGCTTAGCGGGTGGAGGGGGCCTAAGCTCCTACGAGCAGTACTTC	CASSLAGGGGLSSYEQYF	TRBJ2-7	.	.	TRBV7-2
TGTGCCAGCAGCTTAACTGGAGGGGGCGAAGCTTTCTTT	CASSLTGGGEAFF	TRBJ1-1	once	TRBD1	TRBV7-3
TGTGCCAGCAGCCGGGGGGGGGACAACCCCTACGAGCAGTACTTC	CASSRGGDNPYEQYF	TRBJ2-7	.	TRBD2	TRBV28
TGTGCCAGCACCAGGACAGGGTGGACTGAAGCTTTCTTT	CASTRTGWTEAFF	TRBJ1-1	.	TRBD1	TRBV6-5
TGTGCCAGCAGCTTCCCGGGACAGGGGAATGGGGAGCTGTTTTTT	CASSFPGQGNGELFF	TRBJ2-2	few	TRBD1	TRBV5-4
TGCGCCAGCAGTGAGAGCGGGAGAGGGAGGGGAGCATCGCAGTATTTT	CASSESGRGRGASQYF	TRBJ2-3	.	TRBD2	TRBV10-1
TGTGCCAGCAGTTGGGCGGGACCGACAAAAACAGATACGCAGTATTTT	CASSWAGPTKTDTQYF	TRBJ2-3	.	.	TRBV6-5
TGTGCCAGCAGTTTCTTAGCGGGCACAGATACGCAGTATTTT	CASSFLAGTDTQYF	TRBJ2-3	.	.	TRBV28
TGTGCCAGCAGTTTTGGGACAAGGAACACTGAAGCTTTCTTT	CASSFGTRNTEAFF	TRBJ1-1	.	.	TRBV27
TGTGCCAGCAGTGCCTCCGGGACAGGGGGTCCATCCTACGAGCAGTACTTC	CASSASGTGGPSYEQYF	TRBJ2-7	.	TRBD1	TRBV25-1
TGTGCCAGCAGCTTAGGAGGTTCCTACAATGAGCAGTTCTTC	CASSLGGSYNEQFF	TRBJ2-1	few	.	TRBV7-9
TGTGCCAGCTCACCTGGACAGGGGGCTACCCACGAGCAGTACTTC	CASSPGQGATHEQYF	TRBJ2-7	few	TRBD1	TRBV18
TGTGCCAGTAGTATGGGACTAGCGGGTCCATCCGGGACCCAGTACTTC	CASSMGLAGPSGTQYF	TRBJ2-5	.	TRBD2	TRBV19
TGTGCCAGCAGTTTCTGGACAGAAAACACAGATACGCAGTATTTT	CASSFWTENTDTQYF	TRBJ2-3	.	.	TRBV27
TGTGCCAGCAGGGGGAGCTCTGGAAACACCATATATTTT	CASRGSSGNTIYF	TRBJ1-3	.	.	TRBV6-1
TGTGCCACCAGCAGAGACAGGGGGCAGATCTTACAGCCCCAGCATTTT	CATSRDRGQILQPQHF	TRBJ1-5	.	TRBD1	TRBV15
TGTGCCAGCAGCCAGGGACAGGGGTCTTACAATGAGCAGTTCTTC	CASSQGQGSYNEQFF	TRBJ2-1	.	TRBD1	TRBV9
TGTGCCAGCAGCTCCCCAGCGGGAGGATCCGACGAGCAGTACTTC	CASSSPAGGSDEQYF	TRBJ2-7	.	TRBD2	TRBV9
TGTGCCAGCAGCCCCCCCCTCCGGACTAGCGGGAGGGAGGGCTACGAGCAGTACTTC	CASSPPLRTSGREGYEQYF	TRBJ2-7	.	TRBD2	TRBV7-2
TGCGCCAGCAGCTTGGCCTATCAGGGGACGGTTTGGAACACTGAAGCTTTCTTT	CASSLAYQGTVWNTEAFF	TRBJ1-1	.	.	TRBV5-1
TGTGCCAGCAGCCGAGGGTCGACCCAGTACTTC	CASSRGSTQYF	TRBJ2-5	.	.	TRBV5-6
TGTGCCAGCAGCTTAGCGCTGCGCCAAGAGACCCAGTACTTC	CASSLALRQETQYF	TRBJ2-5	.	.	TRBV7-9
TGTGCCAGCAACCGACAGGGGGCCGGGAACACTGAAGCTTTCTTT	CASNRQGAGNTEAFF	TRBJ1-1	once	TRBD1	TRBV11-2
TGTGCCAGCTCTCGGACAGGGAACACTGAAGCTTTCTTT	CASSRTGNTEAFF	TRBJ1-1	.	TRBD1	TRBV18
TGTGCCAGCAGTACAGGGCTCTCTGGAAACACCATATATTTT	CASSTGLSGNTIYF	TRBJ1-3	.	.	TRBV2
TGTGCCAGCAGCTTAGGGCAGGGCTCTGGAAACACCATATATTTT	CASSLGQGSGNTIYF	TRBJ1-3	.	.	TRBV7-9
TGCGCCAGCAGCCAAGTCGGAGAACCAGTCGAGCAGTACTTC	CASSQVGEPVEQYF	TRBJ2-7	.	.	TRBV4-1
TGCAGCGTTGAAGGACTAGCGGGGGTTCACGAGCAGTACTTC	CSVEGLAGVHEQYF	TRBJ2-7	.	TRBD2	TRBV29-1
TGTGCCAGCAGCTTGTTCCAGAACACTGAAGCTTTCTTT	CASSLFQNTEAFF	TRBJ1-1	.	.	TRBV5-6
TGTGCCAGCAGCGTAACTAGCGGGAACTACAATGAGCAGTTCTTC	CASSVTSGNYNEQFF	TRBJ2-1	.	TRBD2	TRBV9
TGTGCCAGCTCACCACCGGCTCAGGGCGGCGACGAGCAGTACTTC	CASSPPAQGGDEQYF	TRBJ2-7	.	.	TRBV18
TGCAGCGTAATGACAGGGTTTAATGGAAACACCATATATTTT	CSVMTGFNGNTIYF	TRBJ1-3	many	TRBD1	TRBV29-1
TGCGCCAGCAGCCCACAGGGCTCTGGAAACACCATATATTTT	CASSPQGSGNTIYF	TRBJ1-3	once	.	TRBV5-1
TGTGCCAGCAACCGGTTCGCCGGGACAGGGTACGGCTACACCTTC	CASNRFAGTGYGYTF	TRBJ1-2	once	TRBD1	TRBV28
TGTGCCAGCTCACCACCGATAGGGACAGGTCCCTATGGCTACACCTTC	CASSPPIGTGPYGYTF	TRBJ1-2	.	TRBD1	TRBV18
TGCGCCAGCAGTGATAATCCTCCGAATGAGCAGTTCTTC	CASSDNPPNEQFF	TRBJ2-1	.	.	TRBV10-1
TGCAGTGCTAGACTGGCAGAGACCCAGTACTTC	CSARLAETQYF	TRBJ2-5	.	.	TRBV20-1
TGTGCCAGCAGCCCTCACTGGGGGGTTTACAATGAGCAGTTCTTC	CASSPHWGVYNEQFF	TRBJ2-1	.	.	TRBV9
TGTGCCAGCAGCGTAGGACTAGCGGGGGGGATAAACTACAATGAGCAGTTCTTC	CASSVGLAGGINYNEQFF	TRBJ2-1	.	TRBD2	TRBV9
TGTGCCAGCAGCAATCGGGGGGACAATGAGCAGTTCTTC	CASSNRGDNEQFF	TRBJ2-1	.	TRBD2	TRBV9
TGTGCCAGCAGTTTCGGGGGGGGGTCCTATGAGCAGTTCTTC	CASSFGGGSYEQFF	TRBJ2-1	.	TRBD2	TRBV27
TGTGCCAGCAGCTTAGAGTTAGGACTAAATCAGCCCCAGCATTTT	CASSLELGLNQPQHF	TRBJ1-5	.	.	TRBV7-2